This entry describes one T cell receptor beta chain. Produced via immunoSEQ multiplex PCR; TCRdb's table is partial and in-frame only. The sample contains about 190,000 clones, more than 75% of which appear only once. These data come from a study of T cell responses to AZD1222 COVID-19 vaccine. Trimming cost V 4 bases and J 0 bases, with 10 bases left between them. CDR3 length equals 15 residues. CDR1 is SGHTA, CDR2 FQGTGA, per germline. The sequence was collected from an adult in good health. V usage is TRBV7-3 and J usage is TRBJ2-1; D ambiguous. The sequenced sample was peripheral blood, obtained on day 0 of AZD1222 vaccination. DNA of the CDR3: TGTGCCAGCAGCTCCGACATGAGCTCCTACAATGAGCAGTTCTTC. Amino acid sequence: CASSSDMSSYNEQFF. The variable domain in full, with the rest retrieved from reference TRBV7-3 and TRBJ2-1, is GAGVSQTPSNKVTEKGKYVELRCDPISGHTALYWYRQSLGQGPEFLIYFQGTGAADDSGLPNDRFFAVRPEGSVSTLKIQRTERGDSAVYLCASSSDMSSYNEQFFGPGTRLTVL.